This T cell receptor beta chain was sequenced in a study of blood T cell repertoires in COVID-19. Study-wide background: Acute-phase and convalescent COVID-19 samples originated in the United States, Italy and Spain. T cells, B-cell-depleted T cells, or PBMCs supplied cDNA or gDNA.

Germline lookup yields CDR1 SEHNR and CDR2 FQNEAQ (reference sequence). The CDR3 covers 12 residues. V lost 5 bases to trimming and J lost 10 bases, with 12 bases between them. Per the original methods: Amplification with reference gene primers provided the estimates of nucleated cell counts. Generated by immunoSEQ multiplex PCR, the TCRdb table keeps only in-frame clones and is missing some. V and J calls and clone size follow that table, whereas D and trimming were derived from the DNA. Here the sample spans 200,000 to 250,000 clones, 87% being singletons. The clonotype comes from a woman aged 18-29 years who had recovered from COVID-19. The sequencing sample was made of peripheral blood. The chain couples TRBV7-9 to TRBJ2-1; TRBD2 might be the D (6 bases). CDR3 DNA sequence: TGTGCCAGCAGCACTATGGGGAGGGAGCAGTTCTTC. It translates to CASSTMGREQFF.